These T cell receptor beta chains were read from a single sample in a study of tumor-infiltrating lymphocytes in primary liver carcinoma. A single record per CDR3 protein comes from TCRdb applying MiXCR to the multiplex PCR reads. Among 110,000 or so distinct CDR3 sequences listed, roughly 80% were seen once. The sequenced material came from liver tumor tissue from sampling region 3. All receptors derive from a man in his forties with primary liver carcinoma and hepatitis B virus infection. Each CDR3 is given with its conserved first and last residue. The order of the fields is D gene, V gene, J gene, CDR3 protein. The D gene is left open where the match is weak.

d_gene: TRBD2
v_gene: TRBV5-1
j_gene: TRBJ2-1
CDR3aa: CASGSSLTGGGNEQFF

d_gene: TRBD2
v_gene: TRBV6-1
j_gene: TRBJ2-3
CDR3aa: CASMDLAGVNTDTQYF

d_gene: .
v_gene: TRBV6-5
j_gene: TRBJ2-5
CDR3aa: CASSYSNPGETQHF

d_gene: .
v_gene: TRBV7-8
j_gene: TRBJ1-2
CDR3aa: CASNPRSGTSYGYTF

d_gene: .
v_gene: TRBV9
j_gene: TRBJ2-1
CDR3aa: CASSPGTLGHNEQFF

d_gene: .
v_gene: TRBV10-2
j_gene: TRBJ2-1
CDR3aa: CASTLSTNKQFF

d_gene: .
v_gene: TRBV29-1
j_gene: TRBJ2-3
CDR3aa: CSVEGHGSSDTQYF

d_gene: .
v_gene: TRBV7-2
j_gene: TRBJ2-4
CDR3aa: CASSLDGGGGKYIQYF

d_gene: TRBD1
v_gene: TRBV6-1
j_gene: TRBJ1-2
CDR3aa: CASIVSGTGSDRYTF

d_gene: .
v_gene: TRBV30
j_gene: TRBJ1-1
CDR3aa: CAWSKGHGTEAFF

d_gene: TRBD1
v_gene: TRBV24-1
j_gene: TRBJ1-5
CDR3aa: CASRDRVTYNNQPQHF

d_gene: .
v_gene: TRBV6-1
j_gene: TRBJ1-4
CDR3aa: CASSEAGITTNEKLVF

d_gene: TRBD2
v_gene: TRBV11-1
j_gene: TRBJ2-2
CDR3aa: CASNDPSGANTGKLFF

d_gene: .
v_gene: TRBV14
j_gene: TRBJ2-6
CDR3aa: CASSQGAAGAKVLAF

d_gene: TRBD1
v_gene: TRBV6-6
j_gene: TRBJ1-1
CDR3aa: CASRKQGAADTEALF

d_gene: TRBD2
v_gene: TRBV29-1
j_gene: TRBJ2-2
CDR3aa: CRVPEGSGELFF

d_gene: .
v_gene: TRBV5-4
j_gene: TRBJ2-2
CDR3aa: CASSRKTAHTGELFF

d_gene: .
v_gene: TRBV4-1
j_gene: TRBJ2-2
CDR3aa: CVSSQDPKRGAIGGLFF

d_gene: .
v_gene: TRBV11-3
j_gene: TRBJ1-1
CDR3aa: CASNVGFGSEAFF

d_gene: .
v_gene: TRBV11-1
j_gene: TRBJ1-6
CDR3aa: CASSQRLVSPLHF

d_gene: .
v_gene: TRBV29-1
j_gene: TRBJ1-1
CDR3aa: CSAGSGCGMNIEAFF

d_gene: .
v_gene: TRBV6-5
j_gene: TRBJ2-1
CDR3aa: CTRSSGPCNEQFF

d_gene: TRBD2
v_gene: TRBV6-1
j_gene: TRBJ2-1
CDR3aa: CARWPGRAANEQFF

d_gene: .
v_gene: TRBV29-1
j_gene: TRBJ2-7
CDR3aa: CSVASRWGMSYEQYF

d_gene: .
v_gene: TRBV28
j_gene: TRBJ2-5
CDR3aa: CASSSSIKVGATQYF

d_gene: .
v_gene: TRBV11-2
j_gene: TRBJ2-7
CDR3aa: CASSSNWNSFEHYF